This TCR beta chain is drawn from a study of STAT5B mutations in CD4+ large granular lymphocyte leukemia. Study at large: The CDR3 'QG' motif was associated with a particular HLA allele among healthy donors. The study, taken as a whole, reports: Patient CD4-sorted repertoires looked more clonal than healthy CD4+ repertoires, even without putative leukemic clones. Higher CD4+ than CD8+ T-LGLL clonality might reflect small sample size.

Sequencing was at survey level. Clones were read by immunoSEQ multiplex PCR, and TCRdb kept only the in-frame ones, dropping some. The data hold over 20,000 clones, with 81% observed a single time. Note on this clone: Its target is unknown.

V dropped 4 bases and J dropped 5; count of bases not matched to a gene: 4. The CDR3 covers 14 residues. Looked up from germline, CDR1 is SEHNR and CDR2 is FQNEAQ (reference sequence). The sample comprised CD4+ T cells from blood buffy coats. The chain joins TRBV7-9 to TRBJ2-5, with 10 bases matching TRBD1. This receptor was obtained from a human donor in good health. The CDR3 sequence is CASSSTGGKETQYF. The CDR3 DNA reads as TGTGCCAGCAGCTCGACAGGGGGCAAGGAGACCCAGTACTTC.